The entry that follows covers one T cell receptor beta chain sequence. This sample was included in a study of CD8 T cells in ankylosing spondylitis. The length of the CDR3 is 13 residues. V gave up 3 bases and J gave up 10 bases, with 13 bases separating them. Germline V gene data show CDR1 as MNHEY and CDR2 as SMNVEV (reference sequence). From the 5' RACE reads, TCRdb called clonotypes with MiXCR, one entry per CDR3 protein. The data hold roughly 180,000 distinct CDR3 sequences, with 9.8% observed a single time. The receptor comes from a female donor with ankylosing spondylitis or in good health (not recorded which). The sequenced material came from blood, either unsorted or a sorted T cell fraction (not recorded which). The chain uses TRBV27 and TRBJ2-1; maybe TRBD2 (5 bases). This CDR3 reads CASSFTPPGEQFF. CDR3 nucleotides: TGTGCCAGCAGTTTCACTCCCCCGGGGGAGCAGTTCTTC.